The rows below give T cell receptor beta chains drawn from one sample of a study of CD4 T cells in relation to SARS-CoV-2 and coronaviruses. Sequenced by immunoSEQ multiplex PCR; TCRdb stores in-frame clones only, minus some. In the table there are 68,000 or so clones, roughly 93% of which are singletons. Sequenced: naive CD4+ T cells from PBMCs. All receptors derive from a human donor in good health. Both conserved end residues are part of each CDR3. The D gene is left open where the match is weak. Some rows have no size entry. The others give once, few or many, or a class for an expanded clone.

>TRBD1|TRBV6-1|13|-|TRBJ1-1
TGTGCCAGCAGTGATGTACAGGGGTCGGAAGCTTTCTTT
CASSDVQGSEAFF
>-|TRBV6-1|13|-|TRBJ1-1
TGTGCCAGCAGTGAAGCTTCAGAACGTGAAGCTTTCTTT
CASSEASEREAFF
>-|TRBV7-9|17|-|TRBJ1-1
TGTGCCAGCAGCTTAGGCCCGGGTGGGGGCTTGAACACTGAAGCTTTCTTT
CASSLGPGGGLNTEAFF
>-|TRBV6-5|13|-|TRBJ2-7
TGTGCCTCGCGCCTGGGCAGAACCTACGAGCAGTACTTC
CASRLGRTYEQYF
>TRBD1|TRBV6-6|15|-|TRBJ2-1
TGTGCCAGCAGCCTTGGACAGGGGATACGGAATGAGCAGTTCTTC
CASSLGQGIRNEQFF
>TRBD1|TRBV15|17|-|TRBJ1-3
TGTGCCACCAGCAGAGCCAGGGACAGTACTGCTGGAAACACCATATATTTT
CATSRARDSTAGNTIYF
>-|TRBV3-1/TRBV3-2|16|-|TRBJ1-4
TGTGCCAGCAGCCAAGGCGGACAAGCAACTAATGAAAAACTGTTTTTT
CASSQGGQATNEKLFF
>-|TRBV7-9|14|-|TRBJ2-7
TGTGCCAGCGCTGGGACGGATAGCTCCTACGAGCAGTACTTC
CASAGTDSSYEQYF
>-|TRBV7-2|15|-|TRBJ2-7
TGTGCCAGCAGCTTTGGGCCGGCAGAGAACTACGAGCAGTACTTC
CASSFGPAENYEQYF
>-|TRBV19|14|-|TRBJ1-2
TGTGCCAGTAGGGAACCAGTTAGCTCCTATGGCTACACCTTC
CASREPVSSYGYTF
>-|TRBV10-3|14|-|TRBJ2-7
TGTGCCATCATGAGGGGCAGTCCCTACGACGAGCAGTACTTC
CAIMRGSPYDEQYF
>TRBD2|TRBV7-2|14|-|TRBJ2-7
TGTGCCAGCAGCCCAAGGCGGGGGGCCTACGAGCAGTACTTC
CASSPRRGAYEQYF
>TRBD2|TRBV9|16|-|TRBJ2-2
TGTGCCAGCAGCGTAGAGACTAGCGGGAGCACCGGGGAGCTGTTTTTT
CASSVETSGSTGELFF
>-|TRBV14|14|few|TRBJ2-2
TGTGCCAGCAGCCAGGATCTGAACACCGGGGAGCTGTTTTTT
CASSQDLNTGELFF
>-|TRBV24-1|11|few|TRBJ1-2
TGTGCCACCAGTGACCACGGAGGCTACACCTTC
CATSDHGGYTF
>TRBD1|TRBV3-1/TRBV3-2|15|-|TRBJ2-2
TGTGCCAGCAGCCAAGGGACAGGGTTGGCCGGGGAGCTGTTTTTT
CASSQGTGLAGELFF
>TRBD1|TRBV28|14|-|TRBJ2-7
TGTGCCAGCAGTTTATTGGGACAGCCCTACGAGCAGTACTTC
CASSLLGQPYEQYF
>-|TRBV3-1/TRBV3-2|14|-|TRBJ2-3
TGTGCCAGCAGCCCTCTCCCTAGCACAGATACGCAGTATTTT
CASSPLPSTDTQYF